The 5 T cell receptor beta chains presented below share a single source sample, sequenced in a study of tumor-infiltrating lymphocytes in primary liver carcinoma. TCR beta cDNA was made from 400 to 500 ng total RNA with a constant-region primer. Sequencing libraries for TCR beta derived from three nested multiplex PCR rounds that used slightly modified ARM-PCR. Running around 9 cycles apiece, the first two PCR rounds relied on TRBV1-TRBV30 forward primers together with a C-beta reverse primer. TCRdb analysed the multiplex PCR reads with MiXCR anew, one entry per CDR3 protein. Of more than 100,000 distinct CDR3 sequences listed, approximately 68% are singletons. Scientists recovered RNA and DNA together from around 20-30 mg of unsorted bulk tissue. Source material: tumor-adjacent normal liver tissue. The receptors were sampled from a woman aged 55-75 years with primary liver carcinoma and hepatitis B virus infection.

The chain combines TRBV11-2 with TRBJ2-3; TRBD2 might be the D (6 bases). The V gene lost 4 bases and the J gene lost 3 bases, with 14 bases spanning the gap. CDR1 is SGHAT and CDR2 is FQNNGV in the germline V gene. The CDR3 is made up of 15 amino acids. This CDR3 is CASSSKRETTDTQYF. CDR3 DNA: TGTGCCAGCAGCTCTAAACGGGAGACAACAGATACGCAGTATTTT.

This clonotype was observed a handful of times. This may stem from a read error, because a much larger clone lies one nucleotide away. V and J are TRBV12-3 or TRBV12-4 and TRBJ1-1; maybe TRBD1 (5 bases). Trimming removed 3 bases from V and 7 bases from J, with 15 bases in between. The CDR3 loop spans 14 amino acids. Here the CDR3 DNA reads TGTGCCAGCAGTTTGGGGGTACTGGCCATTGAAGCTTTCTTT. It translates to CASSLGVLAIEAFF.

This clonotype was detected only once. The rearrangement joins TRBV11-3 to TRBJ2-1, with a weak D call TRBD1 (7 bases). Trimming removed 4 bases at V and 15 bases at J, with 31 bases between. The V gene's germline CDR1 is SGHNT and CDR2 YENEEA. The CDR3 length is 17 residues. The CDR3 coding sequence is TGTGCCAGCAGCTCCAGGGGGGCGCGGACCATGGGCAATGAGATGTTCTTC. Translating it yields CASSSRGARTMGNEMFF.

The V gene is TRBV29-1, the J gene TRBJ2-2; TRBD1 or TRBD2 may be the D gene (5 bases each). Germline V gene sequence: CDR1 SQVTM, CDR2 ANQGSEA. V was cut by 7 bases and J by 6 bases, with 21 bases left in between. The CDR3 runs to 15 residues. The CDR3 coding sequence is TGCAGCGGCCGGGCCGGGATTAGGGACGCCGGGGAGCTGTTTTTT. Translated: CSGRAGIRDAGELFF.

As concerns this clonotype: A much larger clone differs from this one at a single base, so this may be a read error. The J gene is TRBJ2-2, the V gene TRBV5-1; D is possibly TRBD2 (5 bases). Germline-derived CDR1 and CDR2 are SGHRS and YFSETQ. The CDR3 contains 13 residues. In nucleotides, the CDR3 is TGCGTCAGCAGCAGAGGACGGGACGGGGAGCTGTTTTTT. Protein: CVSSRGRDGELFF.